These 28 T cell receptor beta chains were sequenced from one sample in a study of STAT5B mutations in CD4+ large granular lymphocyte leukemia. TCRdb's copy holds only in-frame clones and misses some; the assay was immunoSEQ multiplex PCR. The table lists 30,000 or so clones, 65% to 85% of them singletons. Material for sequencing was CD4+ T cells from blood buffy coats. The receptors were gathered from a human donor in good health.

The chain carries TRBV5-4 and TRBJ2-2; 8 nucleotides line up with TRBD2. The V gene end was trimmed by 0 bases and the J gene end by 6 bases; junction bases not matched to a gene: 10. CDR3 length: 17 residues. Germline CDR1 is SGHNT and CDR2 is YYREEE (reference sequence). DNA for the CDR3: TGTGCCAGCAGCTTGGCCCTCCGGGGGGGCCTCGCCGGGGAGCTGTTTTTT. As protein: CASSLALRGGLAGELFF. Combining the CDR3 with reference TRBV5-4 and TRBJ2-2 gives the whole variable domain ETGVTQSPTHLIKTRGQQVTLRCSSQSGHNTVSWYQQALGQGPQFIFQYYREEENGRGNFPPRFSGLQFPNYSSELNVNALELDDSALYLCASSLALRGGLAGELFFGEGSRLTVL.

This chain uses TRBV11-2 with TRBJ1-2; D remains unclear. The CDR3 length is 13 residues. Germline V CDR1 and CDR2: SGHAT, FQNNGV. Trimming cost V 5 bases and J 4 bases, with 11 bases left between them. The CDR3 DNA sequence: TGTGCCAGCAGCCAAATTCTGGGCTATGGCTACACCTTC. As protein: CASSQILGYGYTF.

The chain is built from TRBV19 and TRBJ1-3; D ambiguous. V was cut by 3 bases and J by 4 bases, with 13 bases left in between. CDR3 length: 15 residues. Germline assignment: CDR1 LNHDA and CDR2 SQIVND (reference sequence). The CDR3 loop reads CASSMEPQEGNTIYF. CDR3 in DNA: TGTGCCAGTAGTATGGAGCCGCAGGAAGGAAACACCATATATTTT.

The chain carries TRBV2 and TRBJ1-2; D is possibly TRBD1 (6 bases). Trimming took off 3 bases at V and 2 bases at J, with 7 bases between the two ends. The germline gives CDR1 SNHLY, CDR2 FYNNEI. This CDR3 spans 13 amino acids. CDR3 loop: CASSDTGNYGYTF. The CDR3 DNA reads TGTGCCAGCAGTGACACAGGGAACTATGGCTACACCTTC.

The chain has TRBV27 and TRBJ2-1; 15 bases are shared with TRBD2. Trimming at V came to 6 bases and at J to 7 bases, leaving 4 bases not matched to a gene. The CDR3 sequence is 15 residues long. Germline lookup yields CDR1 MNHEY and CDR2 SMNVEV (reference sequence). CDR3 protein: CASSRTSGGVNEQFF. CDR3 nucleotides: TGTGCCAGCAGCCGGACTAGCGGGGGGGTGAATGAGCAGTTCTTC.

The chain's CDR3 is CASSLFGRSGNTIYF. In DNA form, the CDR3 reads TGTGCCAGCAGCTTATTTGGCAGATCTGGAAACACCATATATTTT. The chain recombines TRBV7-9 with TRBJ1-3, with no clear D. The CDR3 totals 15 residues. Trimming shortened V by 2 bases and J by 1 base, and 9 bases separated the two germline ends. Germline-derived CDR1 and CDR2 are SEHNR and FQNEAQ (reference sequence).

The rearrangement joins TRBV5-6 to TRBJ2-7, with 7 bases lining up with TRBD1. The length of the CDR3 is 12 residues. V trimming: 4 bases; J trimming: 5 bases; junction bases outside the gene matches: 3. Germline-derived CDR1 and CDR2 are SGHDT and YYEEEE. CDR3 DNA: TGTGCCAGCAGCCCCGGACAGGACGAGCAGTACTTC. Protein: CASSPGQDEQYF.

This chain uses TRBV5-1 with TRBJ1-1; D gene uncertain. Germline V gene sequence: CDR1 SGHRS, CDR2 YFSETQ. The V and J ends lost 0 bases and 0 bases respectively, with 9 bases between them. The CDR3 sequence is 15 residues long. CDR3 coding DNA: TGCGCCAGCAGCTTGGGAGGGTTCATGAACACTGAAGCTTTCTTT. It codes for CASSLGGFMNTEAFF.

The chain is built from TRBV7-2 and TRBJ2-5, with 9 bases that match TRBD2. Germline V gene lookup returns CDR1 SGHTA and CDR2 FQGNSA. This CDR3 has 15 amino acids. V was pared by 6 bases and J by 3 bases, with 8 bases of the junction left unmatched. As DNA, the CDR3 is TGTGCCAGCAGTACCACCGGACTAGCGAAAGAGACCCAGTACTTC. Amino acid sequence: CASSTTGLAKETQYF.

The chain links TRBV5-1 to TRBJ2-7; D is undetermined. From germline, CDR1 is SGHRS and CDR2 YFSETQ. The CDR3 spans 14 residues. Between the trimmed V and J ends, which lost 0 bases and 1 base, there was a span of 8 bases. The CDR3: CASSLDQNSYEQYF. DNA of the CDR3: TGCGCCAGCAGCTTGGATCAGAATTCCTACGAGCAGTACTTC.

V is TRBV29-1 and J is TRBJ1-1; D is unclear. This CDR3 is 13 amino acids long. Germline V gives CDR1 SQVTM, CDR2 ANQGSEA. Trimming removed 6 bases at V and 0 bases at J, with 11 bases between. CDR3 loop: CSVSGLLNTEAFF. The DNA of the CDR3 is TGCAGCGTGTCAGGATTATTGAACACTGAAGCTTTCTTT.

Only one count was recorded for this clone. The chain recombines TRBV5-5 with TRBJ2-2; D unclear. Trimming left V 1 base short and J 4 bases short, with 5 bases between. Germline V lookup: CDR1 SGHKS, CDR2 YYEKEE (reference sequence). There are 13 residues in the CDR3. This chain's CDR3 is CASSLSGTGELFF. CDR3 nucleotide sequence: TGTGCCAGCAGCTTGTCGGGCACCGGGGAGCTGTTTTTT.

The chain has TRBV5-1 and TRBJ1-1; D is undetermined. The CDR3 is made up of 14 amino acids. V lost 3 bases to trimming and J lost 8 bases, with 17 bases between them. Germline-derived CDR1 and CDR2 are SGHRS and YFSETQ. CDR3 bases: TGCGCCAGCAGCTCCCGGGGTCCCCAGGCCGAAGCTTTCTTT. This sequence encodes CASSSRGPQAEAFF.

The chain couples TRBV6-5 to TRBJ1-1; 7 nucleotides align to TRBD1. This CDR3 has 14 amino acids. Looked up from germline, CDR1 is MNHEY and CDR2 is SVGAGI. V shed 6 bases and J 4 bases; nucleotides not matched to a gene: 8. The CDR3 nucleotides are TGTGCCAGCAGGTCCAGGGGGTGGGGCACTGAAGCTTTCTTT. It yields the protein CASRSRGWGTEAFF.

As DNA, the CDR3 is TGTGCCAGCAGCCCAAGGGGGACCGGGGAGCTGTTTTTT. Its translation is CASSPRGTGELFF. The rearrangement joins TRBV21-1 to TRBJ2-2; the DNA was not compared with TRBD1, the D call given in the table. TRBV21-1 is assigned pseudogene status. This CDR3 has 13 residues.

V is TRBV13 and J is TRBJ1-6; D not resolved. The CDR3 runs to 15 residues. V lost 0 bases, J lost 4 bases, and 7 bases lay in between. The germline V gene encodes CDR1 PRHDT and CDR2 FYEKMQ (reference sequence). CDR3 DNA sequence: TGTGCCAGCAGCTTAGGGTCTAATTATAATTCACCCCTCCACTTT. It yields the protein CASSLGSNYNSPLHF.

The CDR3 coding sequence is TGTGCCAGCAGTGAGCTTACGGGAAGCGGGAACACCGGGGAGCTGTTTTTT. Translated, it gives CASSELTGSGNTGELFF. The genes are TRBV25-1 and TRBJ2-2; a possible D gene is TRBD2 (5 bases). The V end lost 3 bases, the J end lost 1 base, and 15 bases lay between the germline ends. The CDR3 length is 17 residues. Germline CDR1 reads MGHDK; CDR2 reads SYGVNS.

This chain uses TRBV5-1 with TRBJ1-4, with 8 bases aligning to TRBD1. The trim removed 7 bases at V and 8 bases at J, leaving 1 base unmatched. The germline gives CDR1 SGHRS, CDR2 YFSETQ. The CDR3 runs to 11 residues. CDR3 amino acids: CASRTGEKLFF. The DNA for the CDR3 is TGCGCCAGCCGGACAGGGGAAAAACTGTTTTTT.

This clone was recorded a few times. The chain uses TRBV7-2 and TRBJ2-7; no definite D call. The CDR3 extends over 13 amino acids. The V gene's germline CDR1 is SGHTA and CDR2 FQGNSA. V was trimmed by 2 bases and J by 7 bases, leaving 12 bases between them. The CDR3 sequence is CASSLPGPLEQYF. The CDR3 region has the DNA TGTGCCAGCAGCTTACCCGGACCCCTGGAGCAGTACTTC.

This chain joins TRBV18 and TRBJ2-7; D possibly corresponds to TRBD2 (5 bases). Germline assignment: CDR1 KGHSH and CDR2 LQKENI. This CDR3 contains 14 residues. V lost 0 bases and J 2 bases, leaving 8 bases between the germline ends. This CDR3 is CASSPPFGAYEQYF. The CDR3 DNA reads TGTGCCAGCTCACCACCTTTCGGGGCCTACGAGCAGTACTTC.

CDR3 residues: CASSRGGPGTGLSYEQYF. The CDR3 DNA reads as TGTGCCAGCAGCCGGGGTGGTCCCGGGACAGGCCTTTCCTACGAGCAGTACTTC. The chain couples TRBV4-2 to TRBJ2-7; 8 bases line up with TRBD1. The germline gives CDR1 LGHNA, CDR2 YNFKEQ. J gave up 1 base and V 4 bases, and 15 bases lay outside the gene matches. The CDR3 extends over 18 amino acids.

The chain links TRBV7-3 to TRBJ2-6; D is perhaps TRBD1 or TRBD2 (5 bases each). Trimming removed 5 bases at V and 3 bases at J, with 14 bases between. This CDR3 is 16 amino acids long. The V gene's germline CDR1 is SGHTA and CDR2 FQGTGA. In nucleotides, the CDR3 is TGTGCCAGCAGCCCATCTAGAGGGGTTGGGGCCAACGTCCTGACTTTC. This sequence encodes CASSPSRGVGANVLTF.

The chain employs TRBV5-1 and TRBJ2-1; weak D call: TRBD2 (6 bases). Germline CDR1 SGHRS, CDR2 YFSETQ. The CDR3 sequence is 12 residues long. Trimming cost V 0 bases and J 15 bases, with 13 bases left between them. The CDR3 coding sequence is TGCGCCAGCAGCTTGGATGGGACTCTGCCGTTCTTC. This translates into CASSLDGTLPFF. Variable domain in full (rest from reference TRBV5-1 and TRBJ2-1): KAGVTQTPRYLIKTRGQQVTLSCSPISGHRSVSWYQQTPGQGLQFLFEYFSETQRNKGNFPGRFSGRQFSNSRSEMNVSTLELGDSALYLCASSLDGTLPFFGPGTRLTVL.

This chain links TRBV11-3 with TRBJ2-1; TRBD2 is a possible D gene (6 bases). Per the germline V gene, CDR1 is SGHNT and CDR2 is YENEEA. The CDR3 has 14 amino acids. V lost 1 base and J 7 bases, leaving 11 bases between the germline ends. The CDR3 spells CASSLGGGWNEQFF. Written as DNA, the CDR3 is TGTGCCAGCAGCTTAGGTGGGGGGTGGAATGAGCAGTTCTTC.

The chain joins TRBV7-2 to TRBJ2-7; D gene uncertain. CDR1 and CDR2 (germline): SGHTA, FQGNSA. V lost 2 bases and J lost 5, with 7 bases in between. CDR3 length: 12 residues. The CDR3 DNA follows: TGTGCCAGCAGCTTATATTTAAACGAGCAGTACTTC. Amino acids: CASSLYLNEQYF.

The chain has TRBV6-1 and TRBJ2-1; D remains unclear. The germline gives CDR1 MNHNS, CDR2 SASEGT. The CDR3 spans 13 residues. V shed 1 base and J shed 12 bases, with 13 bases lying between them. The CDR3 bases are TGTGCCAGCAGTGAAGGACACGGTGTCTTGCAGTTCTTC. This sequence encodes CASSEGHGVLQFF.

The V call is TRBV7-9, the J call TRBJ2-7; possible D gene TRBD2, 7 bases. This CDR3 contains 14 residues. V was cut by 5 bases and J by 0 bases, with 11 bases left in between. The germline CDR1 and CDR2 sequences are SEHNR and FQNEAQ (reference sequence). The CDR3 region is CASSRGGVSYEQYF. In nucleotides, the CDR3 is TGTGCCAGCAGCCGAGGGGGGGTCTCCTACGAGCAGTACTTC. Complete variable domain (other parts from reference TRBV7-9 and TRBJ2-7): DTGVSQNPRHKITKRGQNVTFRCDPISEHNRLYWYRQTLGQGPEFLTYFQNEAQLEKSRLLSDRFSAERPKGSFSTLEIQRTEQGDSAMYLCASSRGGVSYEQYFGPGTRLTVT.

This chain connects TRBV2 to TRBJ2-1, with TRBD2 matching over 10 bases. This CDR3 has 15 amino acids. Per germline, CDR1 SNHLY and CDR2 FYNNEI. V gave up 4 bases and J gave up 4 bases; unmatched junction bases: 4. CDR3 in DNA: TGTGCCAGCAGTGGCGGGACTAGCGCATACAATGAGCAGTTCTTC. As protein: CASSGGTSAYNEQFF.